A selection of T cell receptor beta chains follows, all from one sample in a study of blood T cell repertoires in COVID-19. Clones were sequenced by immunoSEQ multiplex PCR, and TCRdb holds only the in-frame ones, with some missing. The data hold nearly 350,000 clones, with under 95% observed a single time. Sequencing was performed on peripheral blood. The receptors shown here come from a woman under 30 who had recovered from COVID-19. CDR3s include the opening cysteine and the closing phenylalanine or tryptophan. A D gene is named only where the DNA matches it firmly. Expanded clones get a size class; other rows say once, few or many, or leave the size out.

.	TRBV10-3	TRBD2	TRBJ2-3	TGTGCCATCAGTGAAAGGCTAGCGGGAGATACGCAGTATTTT	CAISERLAGDTQYF
.	TRBV18	TRBD1	TRBJ1-1	TGTGCCAGCTCACCACTCGGACAGGGGAACACTGAAGCTTTCTTT	CASSPLGQGNTEAFF
.	TRBV9	.	TRBJ1-2	TGTGCCAGCAGCGTAGGGGTCGGCGGATCTAACTATGGCTACACCTTC	CASSVGVGGSNYGYTF
.	TRBV2	.	TRBJ1-3	TGTGCCAGCAATAAAGACAGTCAAGCTGGAAACACCATATATTTT	CASNKDSQAGNTIYF
.	TRBV7-8	TRBD1	TRBJ1-5	TGTGCCAGCAGCTTAGTCAGGGGGCGCGGGGATCAGCCCCAGCATTTT	CASSLVRGRGDQPQHF
.	TRBV11-2	TRBD2	TRBJ2-1	TGTGCCAGCAGCCATGGGACTAGCGGTAACTCCTACAATGAGCAGTTCTTC	CASSHGTSGNSYNEQFF
.	TRBV18	.	TRBJ2-6	TGTGCCAGCTCACCCGGTGCAGGGGCTGGGGCCAACGTCCTGACTTTC	CASSPGAGAGANVLTF
.	TRBV7-9	TRBD1	TRBJ1-1	TGTGCCAGCAGCCAGCGACAGGGGGAGAACACTGAAGCTTTCTTT	CASSQRQGENTEAFF
.	TRBV6-2/TRBV6-3	TRBD2	TRBJ2-3	TGTGCCAGCAGTACAAGACTAGCGGGGGTAGTAGATACGCAGTATTTT	CASSTRLAGVVDTQYF
once	TRBV19	.	TRBJ2-2	TGTGCCAGTAGTATGAGGGGGGGAAACACCGGGGAGCTGTTTTTT	CASSMRGGNTGELFF
.	TRBV27	TRBD1	TRBJ2-2	TGTGCCAGCAGTTCAGGCTCCGGGGGGTGGGGACAGGGCACCGGGGAGCTGTTTTTT	CASSSGSGGWGQGTGELFF
.	TRBV19	.	TRBJ1-1	TGTGCCAGTAGTATAGGGTCACAGGGCCCCACTGAAGCTTTCTTT	CASSIGSQGPTEAFF
.	TRBV20-1	TRBD2	TRBJ2-3	TGCAGTGCTAGTCCGGGACTACCTAGCACAGATACGCAGTATTTT	CSASPGLPSTDTQYF
once	TRBV2	TRBD1	TRBJ1-2	TGTGCCAGCAGTATCAAGGGGACAGGGGGTTTAGGCTACACCTTC	CASSIKGTGGLGYTF
.	TRBV3-1/TRBV3-2	.	TRBJ1-1	TGTGCCAGCAGCCAGGCACACAGGAACACTGAAGCTTTCTTT	CASSQAHRNTEAFF
.	TRBV24-1	.	TRBJ2-3	TGTGCCACCAGTGATTTCCGGGACTTTCCCCGGCCAGATACGCAGTATTTT	CATSDFRDFPRPDTQYF
.	TRBV29-1	TRBD2	TRBJ2-3	TGCAGCGTTGAAGGACTAGCGGCAGACACAGATACGCAGTATTTT	CSVEGLAADTDTQYF
.	TRBV5-4	TRBD2	TRBJ2-1	TGTGCCAGCAGCTCTATAGCGGGAGGGCGCTGGAATGAGCAGTTCTTC	CASSSIAGGRWNEQFF
.	TRBV3-1/TRBV3-2	.	TRBJ2-2	TGTGCCAGCAGCCCTGGGGCGGACACCGGGGAGCTGTTTTTT	CASSPGADTGELFF
.	TRBV12-5	TRBD2	TRBJ2-1	TGTGCTAGTGGTTTGAGGCCTGTGGGGGGGGGCTCCTACAATGAGCAGTTCTTC	CASGLRPVGGGSYNEQFF
.	TRBV9	.	TRBJ1-5	TGTGCCAGCAGCGGCGGGCAGCCAAATCAGCCCCAGCATTTT	CASSGGQPNQPQHF
once	TRBV7-2	TRBD2	TRBJ2-1	TGTGCCAGCAGCTCGGGACTAGGAGAAAGCTCCTACAATGAGCAGTTCTTC	CASSSGLGESSYNEQFF
.	TRBV4-3	.	TRBJ2-2	TGCGCCAGCAGCCAAGTGTCAGGGACCGGGGAGCTGTTTTTT	CASSQVSGTGELFF
.	TRBV4-3	.	TRBJ1-3	TGCGCCAGCAGCCAAGAGGCAGGGGCAGTCCCTATCCCGCGCTCTGGAAACACCATATATTTT	CASSQEAGAVPIPRSGNTIYF
.	TRBV19	.	TRBJ2-3	TGTGCCAGTAGTATAGATCGGAGCGGACCCCGCACAGATACGCAGTATTTT	CASSIDRSGPRTDTQYF
.	TRBV13	TRBD1	TRBJ2-5	TGTGCCAGCAGCTCGACCCCTATAATCGGGACAGGTGACCAAGAGACCCAGTACTTC	CASSSTPIIGTGDQETQYF
.	TRBV29-1	TRBD1	TRBJ2-1	TGCAGCGTCCCCGGACAGGTTAATGAGCAGTTCTTC	CSVPGQVNEQFF
.	TRBV5-6	TRBD2	TRBJ2-3	TGTGCCAGCAGCTTGGCCCTAGCGGTGATGGCAGATACGCAGTATTTT	CASSLALAVMADTQYF
.	TRBV29-1	TRBD1	TRBJ2-5	TGCAGCGTCTATCGGCCCGTGACAGGGGCGGATGAGACCCAGTACTTC	CSVYRPVTGADETQYF
.	TRBV9	.	TRBJ1-2	TGTGCCAGCAGCGCCTCAGGGGTCCCCTCCTTTAACTATGGCTACACCTTC	CASSASGVPSFNYGYTF
.	TRBV18	TRBD2	TRBJ2-1	TGTGCCAGCTCCCTCTCGTTAACGGAGGCGGGAGGGCCTGAGCAGTTCTTC	CASSLSLTEAGGPEQFF
.	TRBV27	TRBD1	TRBJ1-2	TGTGCCAGCAGTTTACAGGACAGGGGTATCTATGGCTACACCTTC	CASSLQDRGIYGYTF
.	TRBV4-3	.	TRBJ1-5	TGCGCCAGCAGCCAAGTCCACGGCGGCGTGAATCAGCCCCAGCATTTT	CASSQVHGGVNQPQHF
.	TRBV9	TRBD1	TRBJ2-1	TGTGCCAGCAGCGTAGGAGGAGGACAGGGCAATGAGCAGTTCTTC	CASSVGGGQGNEQFF
few	TRBV7-2	.	TRBJ2-3	TGTGCCAGCAGCTATTATACCGGACTCACAGATACGCAGTATTTT	CASSYYTGLTDTQYF
.	TRBV19	TRBD2	TRBJ2-1	TGTGCCAGTAGACCCCGCGGGGGGAATGAGCAGTTCTTC	CASRPRGGNEQFF
few	TRBV6-6	TRBD1	TRBJ1-5	TGTGCCAGCACCGAGGGACAGTACAATCAGCCCCAGCATTTT	CASTEGQYNQPQHF
.	TRBV29-1	.	TRBJ2-5	TGCAGCGGGGAGCAAGAGACCCAGTACTTC	CSGEQETQYF
.	TRBV4-2	TRBD2	TRBJ2-1	TGTGCCAGCAGCCAAGATCCGGGGACTAGCCATGAGCAGTTCTTC	CASSQDPGTSHEQFF
once	TRBV3-1/TRBV3-2	TRBD2	TRBJ2-1	TGTGCCAGCAGCCAGGGACTAGCGGGAGGTGAGCAGTTCTTC	CASSQGLAGGEQFF
.	TRBV11-3	TRBD1	TRBJ2-3	TGTGCCAGCAGTGACAGGGGCTCTAGCACAGATACGCAGTATTTT	CASSDRGSSTDTQYF